One sample yielded the 10 T cell receptor beta chains listed below, sequenced in a study of T cell clonality in common variable immunodeficiency. TCRdb keeps only in-frame clones here, not all; method: immunoSEQ multiplex PCR. The repertoire consists of more than 55,000 clones, none detected only once. Sequencing input: peripheral blood mononuclear cells. These receptors were collected from a person aged 18 to 70 in good health.

Ten or more counts support this clone. The read terminates 3 residues ahead of where the CDR3 ends, so the germline J gene completes it. The genes are TRBV11-3 and TRBJ2-4; TRBD1 matches 7 bases. The CDR3 loop spans 14 amino acids. Germline loops: CDR1 SGHNT, CDR2 YENEEA. V shed 6 bases and J 6 bases; nucleotides not matched to a gene: 8. The CDR3 sequence is CASSNTGASNIQYF. The CDR3 bases that were read are TGTGCCAGCAGTAATACAGGGGCGTCAAACATT. Together with reference TRBV11-3 and TRBJ2-4, the CDR3 gives the full variable domain: EAGVVQSPRYKIIEKKQPVAFWCNPISGHNTLYWYLQNLGQGPELLIRYENEEAVDDSQLPKDRFSAERLKGVDSTLKIQPAELGDSAVYLCASSNTGASNIQYFGAGTRLSVL.

In this sample, this clone turned up many times. The CDR3 end falls 3 residues outside the read, so it is completed with the germline J gene. J is TRBJ2-1 and V is TRBV6-1; 10 bases are shared with TRBD1. V was pared by 1 base and J by 4 bases, with 4 bases of the junction left unmatched. Per the germline V gene, CDR1 is MNHNS and CDR2 is SASEGT. This CDR3 spans 16 amino acids. The CDR3: CASSEETGGVYNEQFF. CDR3 DNA, as far as it was read: TGTGCCAGCAGTGAAGAGACAGGGGGCGTTTACAATGAG.

This clone was seen many times. The read terminates 3 residues before the CDR3 end, so the remaining end is supplied by the germline J gene. The chain employs TRBV14 and TRBJ2-5; D might be TRBD2 (6 bases). CDR3 length equals 15 residues. Trimming left V 3 bases short and J 5 bases short, with 16 bases between. Germline CDR1 SGHDN, CDR2 FVKESK. The CDR3 protein is CASSQEEGEGETQYF. The sequenced part of the CDR3 DNA is TGTGCCAGCAGCCAGGAGGAGGGCGAGGGGGAGACC.

There are many counts of this clone. Sequencing ends 3 residues short of the CDR3 end; the germline J gene provides the rest. The V call is TRBV20-1, the J call TRBJ1-5; tentative D call: TRBD1 (6 bases). Germline-derived CDR1 and CDR2 are DFQATT and SNEGSKA (reference sequence). The CDR3 is 19 amino acids. V lost 2 bases and J lost 1, with 24 bases in between. The part of the CDR3 DNA that was read is TGCAGTGCTAGACTGACAGGCAGAAGTGGGCTATTGAGCAATCAGCCC. Translated, it gives CSARLTGRSGLLSNQP. The complete CDR3 protein is CSARLTGRSGLLSNQPQHF.

This clone has ten or more counts. The read halts 3 residues ahead of the CDR3 end, with the missing end drawn from the germline J gene. The chain recombines TRBV5-1 with TRBJ2-6; TRBD1 is a possible D gene (5 bases). Germline V CDR1 and CDR2: SGHRS, YFSETQ. The ends were cut back, 0 bases at V and 0 bases at J, with 25 bases in the middle. CDR3 length: 22 residues. Partial CDR3 DNA: TGCGCCAGCAGCTTGGGGGGCGTCCGCAACCCTATGAGCCGCTCTGGGGCCAACGTC. Its translation: CASSLGGVRNPMSRSGANV. The whole CDR3 is CASSLGGVRNPMSRSGANVLTF. The entire variable domain, with the rest obtained from reference TRBV5-1 and TRBJ2-6, is as follows: KAGVTQTPRYLIKTRGQQVTLSCSPISGHRSVSWYQQTPGQGLQFLFEYFSETQRNKGNFPGRFSGRQFSNSRSEMNVSTLELGDSALYLCASSLGGVRNPMSRSGANVLTFGAGSRLTVL.

This clone has a count of ten or more. The read halts 3 residues ahead of the CDR3 end, with the missing end drawn from the germline J gene. The genes are TRBV28 and TRBJ2-2; D possibly corresponds to TRBD2 (6 bases). Looked up from germline, CDR1 is MDHEN and CDR2 is SYDVKM. This CDR3 comprises 12 residues. The V end was cut by 6 bases, the J end by 8 bases, with 10 bases between. CDR3 bases read: TGTGCCAGCAGCCGGGGGTTTGGGGAG. It specifies CASSRGFGE. The entire CDR3 protein is CASSRGFGELFF.

To note about this clone: Only one base separates this from a far larger clonotype, so it likely reflects a read error. The read falls 3 residues short of the CDR3 end, and the missing part is taken from the germline J gene. The V call is TRBV18, the J call TRBJ2-3, with TRBD1 identical over 7 bases. The CDR3 has 15 amino acids. Germline V gives CDR1 KGHSH, CDR2 LQKENI. CDR3 DNA, as far as it was read: TGTGCCAGCTCACCAGGGGGACAGCTGAAGAAGACG. Translating it yields CASSPGGQLKKT. The CDR3, in full, reads CASSPGGQLKKTQYF.

Many counts were recorded for this clone. Coverage ceases 3 residues before the CDR3 finishes, and the germline J gene fills in the end. V is TRBV6-1 and J is TRBJ2-1; 7 positions match TRBD2. With 3 bases clipped from V and 4 bases from J, the junction kept 0 bases outside the gene matches. This CDR3 is 13 amino acids long. Per germline, CDR1 MNHNS and CDR2 SASEGT. The part of the CDR3 DNA that was read is TGTGCCAGCAGTGAGGGGGGGTACAATGAG. Encoded protein: CASSEGGYNE. The complete CDR3 protein is CASSEGGYNEQFF.

At least ten counts were recorded for this clone. The observed sequence ends 3 residues before the CDR3 terminus, with the missing tail filled in from the germline J gene. This chain links TRBV20-1 with TRBJ2-1; weak D call: TRBD2 (6 bases). The V and J ends lost 5 bases and 1 base respectively, with 15 bases between them. The CDR3 covers 15 residues. The germline gives CDR1 DFQATT, CDR2 SNEGSKA (reference sequence). The chain's CDR3 is CSARPTSGSYNEQFF. The covered CDR3 bases are TGCAGTGCTCGACCGACTAGTGGGTCCTACAATGAG.

As to this clone: Read sequence stops 3 residues before the CDR3 end, and the germline J gene provides the missing end. J is TRBJ2-7 and V is TRBV2; 12 nucleotides agree with TRBD2. Looked up from germline, CDR1 is SNHLY and CDR2 is FYNNEI. V trimming: 5 bases; J trimming: 6 bases; junction bases outside the gene matches: 8. CDR3 length: 15 amino acids. The sequenced CDR3 bases are TGTGCCAGCAGTCGGGGGACTAGCGGGTCAGGCGAG. This gives the protein CASSRGTSGSGE. The CDR3 in full is CASSRGTSGSGEQYF.